A selection of T cell receptor beta chains follows, all from one sample in a study of blood T cell repertoires in COVID-19. Measured with immunoSEQ multiplex PCR; TCRdb has only the in-frame clones, and not every one. Found here are a few hundred thousand clones, approximately 86% of them singletons; the top ten hold about 4%. Material for sequencing was PBMCs or T cells enriched from blood (not recorded which). The receptor source for this set is a woman aged 30 to 39 who had been exposed to COVID-19. Each CDR3 is given without its conserved first and last residue.

j_call v_call cdr3_aa
TRBJ2-3 TRBV10-3 AIGGLAENTDTQY
TRBJ1-1 TRBV7-9 ASSLTGTNTEAF
TRBJ1-1 TRBV23-1 ASSHEDRVNTEAF
TRBJ2-3 TRBV13 ASSFDPLAGSTDTQY
TRBJ1-2 TRBV5-1 ASSWEVTGPTYGYT
TRBJ1-1 TRBV7-9 ASSPAGHLNTEAF
TRBJ2-3 TRBV18 ASSRLSSTDTQY
TRBJ2-1 TRBV2 ASISDRDNEQF
TRBJ1-6 TRBV6-1 ASSEWTTENSPLH
TRBJ2-7 TRBV11-3 ASSLETTYEQY
TRBJ1-1 TRBV7-9 ASSLGARDTEAF
TRBJ2-1 TRBV12-3/TRBV12-4 ASTTAYNEQF
TRBJ1-3 TRBV2 ASSFAGSGNTIY
TRBJ2-7 TRBV29-1 SVEGQGLFEQY
TRBJ1-5 TRBV12-3/TRBV12-4 ASSPGRQPQH
TRBJ2-7 TRBV7-2 ASSSWTRRPYEQY
TRBJ2-6 TRBV19 ASTQSGSGANVLT
TRBJ1-2 TRBV12-3/TRBV12-4 ASSWGEGGYT
TRBJ2-3 TRBV3-1/TRBV3-2 ASSQVALLTSGTDTQY
TRBJ1-5 TRBV24-1 ATSWGDNQPQH
TRBJ2-3 TRBV5-1 ASSLASGGTDTQY
TRBJ2-3 TRBV2 ASSDGWQGTDTQY
TRBJ2-7 TRBV5-1 ASSLAAGATYEQY
TRBJ2-1 TRBV18 ASSPPGVGEQF
TRBJ1-6 TRBV19 ASSISAGGNSSPLH
TRBJ2-5 TRBV5-1 ASSLAGQGGGETQY
TRBJ2-7 TRBV15 ATSKNPIRGSHEQY
TRBJ2-3 TRBV9 ASSVEASGGSTDTQY
TRBJ2-2 TRBV5-6 ASSLALAGADTGELF
TRBJ2-3 TRBV6-6 ASSPLLAGATDTQY
TRBJ2-1 TRBV11-2 ASSTMGLAKYNEQF
TRBJ2-7 TRBV27 ASSLSFHGSYEQY
TRBJ2-7 TRBV7-2 ASSFTGGDPYEQY
TRBJ2-3 TRBV11-3 ASSRQGPSTDTQY
TRBJ1-2 TRBV5-1 ATSDSNYGYT
TRBJ2-2 TRBV6-2/TRBV6-3 ASSPDRTSVAGELF
TRBJ1-1 TRBV11-3 ASSSTGSTEAF
TRBJ1-1 TRBV6-5 ASSLGAWNTEAF
TRBJ2-7 TRBV19 ASSISQGVKEQY
TRBJ1-2 TRBV27 ASSSPATANYGYT
TRBJ1-2 TRBV7-8 ASSFGPRSRGDYGYT
TRBJ1-1 TRBV29-1 SVEDVVGTDEAF
TRBJ2-6 TRBV5-6 ASSLETVSYGANVLT
TRBJ1-5 TRBV6-6 ASSYSRRVGNQPQH
TRBJ1-2 TRBV3-1/TRBV3-2 ASSQESGVNYGYT
TRBJ1-5 TRBV28 ASSLSQGSQPQH
TRBJ1-5 TRBV12-3/TRBV12-4 ASSLIRDQPQH
TRBJ2-7 TRBV4-2 ASSQEITAGTYEQY
TRBJ2-1 TRBV11-3 ASSLVAGGPIGSYNEQF
TRBJ2-5 TRBV7-8 ASSPLYGGGAAQY
TRBJ2-7 TRBV7-3 ASSSTQGHEQY
TRBJ2-1 TRBV5-4 ASRRPGTSLSNEQF
TRBJ1-5 TRBV2 ASSEGEGGQPQH
TRBJ2-2 TRBV30 AWRIAGNTGELF
TRBJ1-2 TRBV24-1 ATSARQPYT